This T cell receptor (beta chain) originates from a study of regulatory T cells in long-lasting Graves disease. Study as a whole: Over-5-year antithyroid drug use with positive TSH receptor antibodies defined persistent Graves' disease in the study. Notes on the study in general: Whereas new patients shared 966 public clonotypes, persistent patients shared more, at 2,500 to 3,500.

Arm-PCR of CDR3 regions and iRepertoire HTBI primers were used to build TCR beta libraries. MiXCR, run by TCRdb on the multiplex PCR reads, gives a single entry per CDR3 protein. The sample has roughly 700,000 distinct CDR3 sequences; about 32% are singletons. Germline assignment: CDR1 MGHRA and CDR2 YSYEKL. Trimming took off 3 bases at V and 2 bases at J, with 14 bases between the two ends. CDR3 length: 16 residues. Comments on this clonotype: What it binds is not known.

Time point: persistent/refractory GD, antithyroid drugs over 5 years with positive TRAb. From RNA extracted from PBMCs, the TCR library was made. The TCR was taken from a female donor with Graves disease. The starting material was peripheral blood mononuclear cells (PBMCs), obtained when the disease was refractory, from a patient treated with antithyroid drugs. The J gene is TRBJ2-1, the V gene TRBV4-1; D possibly uses TRBD1 or TRBD2 (5 bases each). The CDR3 sequence is CASSQLPGAAYNEQFF. For the CDR3, the DNA is TGCGCCAGCAGCCAGCTGCCCGGGGCGGCCTACAATGAGCAGTTCTTC.